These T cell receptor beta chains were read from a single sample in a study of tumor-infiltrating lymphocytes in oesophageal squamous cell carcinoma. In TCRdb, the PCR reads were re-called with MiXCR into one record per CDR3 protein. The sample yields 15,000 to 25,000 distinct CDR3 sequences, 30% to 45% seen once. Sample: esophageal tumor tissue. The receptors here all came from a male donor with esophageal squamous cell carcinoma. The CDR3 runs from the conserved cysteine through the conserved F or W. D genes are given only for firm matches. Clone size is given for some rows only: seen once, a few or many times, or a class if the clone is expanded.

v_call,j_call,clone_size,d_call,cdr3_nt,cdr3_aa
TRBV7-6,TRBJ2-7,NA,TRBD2,TGTGCCAGCAGCCGGGGGGGTCTTACCTACGAGCAGTACTTC,CASSRGGLTYEQYF
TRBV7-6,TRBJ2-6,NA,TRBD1,TGTGCCAGCAGCTCCAGGGGGCTAGGGGCCAACGTCCTGACTTTC,CASSSRGLGANVLTF
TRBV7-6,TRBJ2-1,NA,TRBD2,TGTGCCAGCAGCTTAGCTCTAGCGGGAGGGTTAGATGAGCAGTTCTTC,CASSLALAGGLDEQFF
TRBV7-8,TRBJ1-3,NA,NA,TGTGCCAGCAGCCCCGCAGGCTCTGGAAACACCATATATTTT,CASSPAGSGNTIYF
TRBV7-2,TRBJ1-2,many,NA,TGTGCCAGCAGCCCTTACGAAGCGGGTGGCTACACCTTC,CASSPYEAGGYTF
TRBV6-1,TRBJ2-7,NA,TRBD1,TGTGCCATGGGACAGGGGGCTTACGAGCAGTACTTC,CAMGQGAYEQYF
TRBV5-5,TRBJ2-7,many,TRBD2,TGTGCTAGCGGGCCACGCTCCTACGAGCAGTACTTC,CASGPRSYEQYF
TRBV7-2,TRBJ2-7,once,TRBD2,TGTGCCAGCAGCCCCCGGGTGGGAGCGGGAGCTGCTTCCTACGAGCAGTACTTC,CASSPRVGAGAASYEQYF
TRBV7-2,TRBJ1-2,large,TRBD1,TGTGCCAGCAGCCCTTACCTAACAGGGGGAGGTGGCTACACCTTC,CASSPYLTGGGGYTF
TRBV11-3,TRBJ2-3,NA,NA,TGTGCCAGCAGCTTAGTTCGCACAGATACGCAGTATTTT,CASSLVRTDTQYF
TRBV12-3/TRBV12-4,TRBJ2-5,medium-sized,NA,TGTGCCAGCAGTTTAGTGGGCTACCAAGAGACCCAGTACTTC,CASSLVGYQETQYF
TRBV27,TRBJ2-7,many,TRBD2,TGTGCCAGCAGTCCCCGCCCCTTTAGCGGGAGCTTTATCCCCTACGAGCAGTACTTC,CASSPRPFSGSFIPYEQYF
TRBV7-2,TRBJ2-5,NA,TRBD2,TGTGCCAGCAGCCTCGGACTAGCGGGAGATCAAGAGACCCAGTACTTC,CASSLGLAGDQETQYF
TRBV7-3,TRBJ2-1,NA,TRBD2,TGTGCCAGCAGCGTCCTGACTAGCGGGAGGGCTGTCAATGAGCAGTTCTTC,CASSVLTSGRAVNEQFF
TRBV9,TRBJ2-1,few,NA,TGTGCCAGCAGCGTAGTGGGGGAGAGCTCCTACAATGAGCAGTTCTTC,CASSVVGESSYNEQFF
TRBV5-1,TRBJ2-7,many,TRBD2,TGCGCCAGCAGCTTGAACACGGGGGGGTACGAGCAGTACTTC,CASSLNTGGYEQYF
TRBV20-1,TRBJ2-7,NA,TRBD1,TGCAGTGCTAGGGGACAGGGTGGAGACGAGCAGTACTTC,CSARGQGGDEQYF
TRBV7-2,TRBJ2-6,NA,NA,TGTGCCAGCAGCTTAGCGGGGATCGGGGCCAACGTCCTGACTTTC,CASSLAGIGANVLTF
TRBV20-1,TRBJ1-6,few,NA,TGCAGTGCTAGAGACCCCACGGGGATGGGCTATAATTCACCCCTCCACTTT,CSARDPTGMGYNSPLHF
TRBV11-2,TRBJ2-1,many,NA,TGTGCCAGCAGCTTGGGACGGTTGGGTGAGCAGTTCTTC,CASSLGRLGEQFF
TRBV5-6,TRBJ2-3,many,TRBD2,TGTGCCAGCAGCTTGCCCGGGGGGGCAGATACGCAGTATTTT,CASSLPGGADTQYF